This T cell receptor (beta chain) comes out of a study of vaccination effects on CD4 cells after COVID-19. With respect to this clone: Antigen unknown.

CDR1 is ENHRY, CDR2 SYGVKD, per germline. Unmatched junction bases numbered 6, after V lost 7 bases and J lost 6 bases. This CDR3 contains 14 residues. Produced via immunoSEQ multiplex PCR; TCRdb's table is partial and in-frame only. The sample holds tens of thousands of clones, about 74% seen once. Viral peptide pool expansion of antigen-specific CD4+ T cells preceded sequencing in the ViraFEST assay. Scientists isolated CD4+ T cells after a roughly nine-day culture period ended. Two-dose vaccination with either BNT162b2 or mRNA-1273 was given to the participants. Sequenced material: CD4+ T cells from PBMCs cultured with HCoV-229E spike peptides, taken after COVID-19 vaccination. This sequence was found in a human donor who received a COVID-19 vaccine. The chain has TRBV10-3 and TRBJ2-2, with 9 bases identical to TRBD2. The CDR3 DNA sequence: TGTGCCATCATGGGCGGGGGGGCCTCCGGGGAGCTGTTTTTT. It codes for CAIMGGGASGELFF.